These T cell receptor beta chains were read from a single sample in a study of Ad26.COV2.S vaccination and SARS-CoV-2 variants. Using immunoSEQ multiplex PCR, the repertoire was profiled, and TCRdb retains in-frame clones only, with some absent. Of hundreds of thousands of clones in the sample, 80% to 95% are singletons; the top ten hold more than 10%. This material consisted of peripheral blood, taken in a trial of Ad26.COV2.S vaccine versus placebo. Receptor source: a person between 18 and 65 years old who received the Ad26.COV2.S COVID-19 vaccine or a placebo. CDR3s include the opening cysteine and the closing phenylalanine or tryptophan. A D gene is named only where the DNA matches it firmly. Rows give clone size only sometimes, using once, few, many, or a class for an expanded clone.

>.|TRBD2|TRBJ2-5|TRBV20-1
CSASHTSGRTTGETQYF
TGCAGTGCTAGTCATACTAGCGGGAGGACCACCGGAGAGACCCAGTACTTC
>.|.|TRBJ2-7|TRBV18
CASSPPSRQQYGEQYF
TGTGCCAGCTCACCACCCTCCAGACAGCAATATGGTGAGCAGTACTTC
>.|TRBD1|TRBJ1-2|TRBV19
CASSRGQGDYGYTF
TGTGCCAGTAGTAGGGGACAGGGGGACTATGGCTACACCTTC
>.|TRBD1|TRBJ1-3|TRBV7-8
CASSLVGLRGGGGNTIYF
TGTGCCAGCAGCTTAGTGGGTCTGCGAGGGGGCGGTGGAAACACCATATATTTT
>.|.|TRBJ2-1|TRBV7-9
CASSLHERGNEQFF
TGTGCCAGCAGCTTGCACGAAAGGGGCAATGAGCAGTTCTTC
>.|.|TRBJ1-1|TRBV6-5
CASSLGTVNTEAFF
TGTGCCAGCAGTCTAGGGACGGTGAACACTGAAGCTTTCTTT
>.|TRBD2|TRBJ2-1|TRBV7-3
CASSSGTSAYNEQFF
TGTGCCAGCAGCTCCGGGACTAGCGCATACAATGAGCAGTTCTTC
>.|TRBD1|TRBJ2-7|TRBV6-5
CASRFGTASYEQYF
TGTGCCAGCAGATTTGGGACAGCCTCCTACGAGCAGTACTTC
>.|.|TRBJ1-1|TRBV29-1
CSPRSQRMNTEAFF
TGCAGCCCGAGATCCCAACGCATGAACACTGAAGCTTTCTTT
>.|.|TRBJ2-3|TRBV9
CASSVAGHSGPTDTQYF
TGTGCCAGCAGCGTAGCAGGACATTCAGGCCCCACAGATACGCAGTATTTT
>.|TRBD1|TRBJ2-3|TRBV4-1
CASSPSTGGTDTQYF
TGCGCCAGCAGCCCCTCGACAGGGGGCACAGATACGCAGTATTTT
>.|.|TRBJ2-3|TRBV12-3/TRBV12-4
CASSLRSPDTQYF
TGTGCCAGCAGTTTGAGGAGCCCAGATACGCAGTATTTT
>.|.|TRBJ1-5|TRBV30
CAWSVGESSNQPQHF
TGTGCCTGGAGTGTAGGAGAAAGTAGCAATCAGCCCCAGCATTTT
>.|.|TRBJ2-5|TRBV12-3/TRBV12-4
CASSLGETQYF
TGTGCCAGCAGCTTGGGAGAGACCCAGTACTTC
>once|TRBD2|TRBJ2-3|TRBV11-2
CASSLAASGGVVGTQYF
TGTGCCAGCAGCTTAGCGGCTAGCGGGGGTGTAGTAGGTACGCAGTATTTT
>.|TRBD2|TRBJ2-7|TRBV6-2/TRBV6-3
CASSSGLAGPIYEQYF
TGTGCCAGCAGTTCCGGACTAGCGGGACCTATATACGAGCAGTACTTC
>.|.|TRBJ1-4|TRBV15
CATSRDVLVTTNEKLFF
TGTGCCACCAGCAGAGACGTTTTGGTAACAACTAATGAAAAACTGTTTTTT
>.|TRBD1|TRBJ1-5|TRBV6-2/TRBV6-3
CASSWTGIGQPQHF
TGTGCCAGCAGTTGGACAGGGATCGGTCAGCCCCAGCATTTT
>.|.|TRBJ1-6|TRBV30
CAWSPGTLYNSPLHF
TGTGCCTGGAGTCCAGGGACACTCTATAATTCACCCCTCCACTTT
>once|.|TRBJ2-7|TRBV6-2/TRBV6-3
CASSFLQLGATYEQYF
TGTGCCAGCAGTTTTTTACAACTAGGGGCGACCTACGAGCAGTACTTC
>.|.|TRBJ1-5|TRBV19
CASIRWDQPQHF
TGTGCCAGTATTCGCTGGGATCAGCCCCAGCATTTT
>.|TRBD1|TRBJ1-1|TRBV6-5
CASSSRQGQPEAFF
TGTGCCAGCAGTTCGCGACAGGGTCAGCCTGAAGCTTTCTTT
>once|.|TRBJ2-5|TRBV2
CASSLNRAGETQYF
TGTGCCAGCAGCCTAAACAGGGCCGGGGAGACCCAGTACTTC
>.|.|TRBJ2-7|TRBV6-2/TRBV6-3
CASSATTTDYEQYF
TGTGCCAGCAGCGCGACTACAACGGACTACGAGCAGTACTTC
>.|TRBD2|TRBJ2-5|TRBV2
CASSELLAGGGETQYF
TGTGCCAGCAGTGAATTACTAGCGGGAGGAGGTGAGACCCAGTACTTC
>.|.|TRBJ1-1|TRBV19
CASTPPGATEAFF
TGTGCCAGTACCCCACCGGGGGCCACTGAAGCTTTCTTT
>.|TRBD2|TRBJ2-1|TRBV3-1/TRBV3-2
CASSLGTSAYNEQFF
TGTGCCAGCAGCCTCGGGACTAGCGCCTACAATGAGCAGTTCTTC
>.|TRBD1|TRBJ2-1|TRBV5-4
CASSPRPGQGSEQFF
TGTGCCAGCAGCCCTCGCCCGGGACAGGGCAGTGAGCAGTTCTTC
>.|.|TRBJ2-3|TRBV11-2
CASSLRPGDTQYF
TGTGCCAGCAGCCTTCGACCGGGGGATACGCAGTATTTT
>.|TRBD1|TRBJ2-5|TRBV7-9
CASSGRWDRQETQYF
TGTGCCAGCAGCGGCAGATGGGACAGACAAGAGACCCAGTACTTC
>.|.|TRBJ2-7|TRBV2
CASRHRDAQTYEQYF
TGTGCCAGCAGGCACCGGGACGCCCAGACCTACGAGCAGTACTTC
>.|TRBD2|TRBJ2-3|TRBV25-1
CASSDLLAGGQYF
TGTGCCAGCAGTGATCTACTAGCGGGAGGGCAGTATTTT
>.|TRBD2|TRBJ2-3|TRBV6-5
CASTGLAGTTDTQYF
TGTGCCAGCACGGGGCTAGCGGGAACCACAGATACGCAGTATTTT
>once|TRBD2|TRBJ2-7|TRBV5-1
CASSLSSGSTYEQYF
TGCGCCAGCAGCTTGTCCAGCGGGAGTACCTACGAGCAGTACTTC
>once|.|TRBJ2-1|TRBV7-2
CASSLALDYAYNEQFF
TGTGCCAGCAGCTTAGCGCTGGACTACGCCTACAATGAGCAGTTCTTC
>once|.|TRBJ2-3|TRBV28
CASSLRGDTDTQYF
TGTGCCAGCAGTTTAAGAGGGGACACAGATACGCAGTATTTT
>.|.|TRBJ1-6|TRBV5-6
CASSLALGNSPLHF
TGTGCCAGCAGCTTGGCGCTGGGGAATTCACCCCTCCACTTT
>.|.|TRBJ2-7|TRBV9
CASSVFQGAYEQYF
TGTGCCAGCAGCGTCTTTCAGGGAGCCTACGAGCAGTACTTC
>once|TRBD2|TRBJ2-1|TRBV28
CASSLLAGVGNEQFF
TGTGCCAGCAGTTTACTAGCGGGAGTGGGGAATGAGCAGTTCTTC
>.|.|TRBJ1-2|TRBV11-2
CASSLVPGHGYTF
TGTGCCAGCAGCTTAGTCCCAGGACATGGCTACACCTTC
>.|.|TRBJ2-7|TRBV24-1
CATRFFSSPGLYEQYF
TGTGCCACCAGGTTTTTTAGTTCTCCGGGCCTCTACGAGCAGTACTTC
>.|TRBD1|TRBJ2-2|TRBV9
CASSERGKPGQINTGELFF
TGTGCCAGCAGCGAGAGAGGGAAGCCGGGACAGATCAACACCGGGGAGCTGTTTTTT
>.|TRBD2|TRBJ2-1|TRBV2
CASSEWGGLDPSGTYEQFF
TGTGCCAGCAGTGAATGGGGAGGGCTCGATCCTAGCGGGACGTATGAGCAGTTCTTC
>.|.|TRBJ2-6|TRBV5-8
CASSRPVSGANVLTF
TGTGCCAGCAGCCGGCCGGTCTCTGGGGCCAACGTCCTGACTTTC
>.|.|TRBJ2-7|TRBV4-3
CASSQDGDSPEQYF
TGCGCCAGCAGCCAAGATGGGGACTCCCCCGAGCAGTACTTC
>.|.|TRBJ2-1|TRBV4-3
CASSQDSEAFYNEQFF
TGCGCCAGCAGCCAAGATTCAGAGGCCTTCTACAATGAGCAGTTCTTC
>.|TRBD2|TRBJ2-7|TRBV7-9
CASSPVSGRAALPYEQYF
TGTGCCAGCAGCCCCGTTAGCGGGAGGGCCGCACTTCCCTACGAGCAGTACTTC
>once|TRBD2|TRBJ2-1|TRBV5-4
CASSLRLAGGEEQFF
TGTGCCAGCAGCTTAAGGTTAGCGGGAGGGGAGGAGCAGTTCTTC
>.|.|TRBJ2-1|TRBV15
CATRNPSGVANEQFF
TGTGCCACCAGAAACCCATCGGGAGTAGCTAATGAGCAGTTCTTC
>.|.|TRBJ2-1|TRBV30
CAWSPLNEQFF
TGTGCCTGGAGTCCCCTGAATGAGCAGTTCTTC
>.|TRBD2|TRBJ2-3|TRBV6-4
CASSEWSSGSDTDTQYF
TGTGCCAGCAGTGAGTGGTCTAGCGGGTCAGACACAGATACGCAGTATTTT
>once|TRBD2|TRBJ2-7|TRBV4-1
CASSLAAGAIGEQYF
TGCGCCAGCAGTTTGGCGGCGGGAGCCATCGGCGAGCAGTACTTC
>.|TRBD1|TRBJ2-5|TRBV2
CASSVESLGGGETQYF
TGTGCCAGCAGTGTGGAAAGCTTAGGGGGCGGGGAGACCCAGTACTTC
>.|TRBD1|TRBJ2-7|TRBV30
CAWKPSTGSYEQYF
TGTGCCTGGAAACCCTCGACAGGGTCCTACGAGCAGTACTTC
>.|.|TRBJ2-1|TRBV7-9
CASSQMDNEQFF
TGTGCCAGCAGCCAAATGGACAATGAGCAGTTCTTC
>.|.|TRBJ2-5|TRBV28
CASTLETGHRGTQYF
TGTGCCAGCACCTTAGAGACAGGTCACCGAGGGACCCAGTACTTC
>.|.|TRBJ2-1|TRBV24-1
CATSDLLGGNEQFF
TGTGCCACCAGTGATTTGCTCGGGGGCAATGAGCAGTTCTTC